The 18 T cell receptor beta chains given below trace back to one sample, sequenced in a study of human T cells and chemical hapten exposure. TCRdb reanalysed the RACE reads using MiXCR and keeps one entry per CDR3 protein. The table has about 190,000 distinct CDR3 sequences, around 23% seen once. The time point was: patch test 3, about 24 weeks after DPC sensitization. The treatment here: therapeutic diphenylcyclopropenone sensitization with weekly scalp DPC. The starting material was whole blood, obtained in connection with sensitization to the hapten diphenylcyclopropenone (DPC). These receptors were collected from a woman in her 40s with alopecia areata. Some clones in this sample may be carry-over from other donors' samples.

The chain links TRBV2 to TRBJ2-3; D unresolved. V was trimmed by 3 bases and J by 0 bases, leaving 10 bases between them. CDR1 is SNHLY and CDR2 is FYNNEI in the germline V gene. The CDR3 runs to 15 residues. CDR3 loop: CASSEVGTSTDTQYF. The CDR3 coding sequence is TGTGCCAGCAGTGAGGTGGGAACTAGCACAGATACGCAGTATTTT.

The V gene is TRBV4-3, the J gene TRBJ2-3; tentative D call: TRBD2 (7 bases). Trimming took 0 bases from V and 2 from J, leaving 15 bases between them. Germline CDR1 is LGHNA and CDR2 is YSLEER. CDR3 length: 17 amino acids. The CDR3 reads CASSQDRGAGHTDTQYF. The DNA of the CDR3 is TGCGCCAGCAGCCAAGATCGGGGGGCGGGTCACACAGATACGCAGTATTTT.

This chain uses TRBV6-5 with TRBJ2-5; TRBD1 matches at 7 bases. Trimming removed 4 bases from V and 1 base from J; junction bases left unmatched: 6. The CDR3 runs 15 residues. Germline CDR1 and CDR2: MNHEY and SVGAGI. The CDR3 here is CASSSYRGRQETQYF. The CDR3 DNA reads as TGTGCCAGCAGTTCCTACAGGGGCCGCCAAGAGACCCAGTACTTC.

This clonotype was seen once. V gene TRBV24-1 combines with J gene TRBJ1-4, with D uncertain. This CDR3 spans 13 amino acids. Germline V gene lookup returns CDR1 KGHDR and CDR2 SFDVKD. Trimming left V 4 bases short and J 10 bases short, with 12 bases between. CDR3 region: CATSENYGRKLFF. CDR3 DNA: TGTGCCACCAGTGAGAACTATGGTAGAAAACTGTTTTTT.

Ten or more counts support this clonotype. J is TRBJ1-5 and V is TRBV20-1; D call uncertain. The CDR3 length is 16 residues. The germline V and J ends were trimmed by 0 bases and 5 bases, with 17 bases remaining between them. Germline V gene data show CDR1 as DFQATT and CDR2 as SNEGSKA (reference sequence). The CDR3 here is CSARDMVRGLDQPQHF. The CDR3 nucleotides read TGCAGTGCTAGAGATATGGTCAGAGGCCTTGATCAGCCCCAGCATTTT.

The chain employs TRBV10-3 and TRBJ2-7; TRBD1 agrees at 12 bases. V lost 6 bases and J lost 2; bases outside the gene matches: 11. The CDR3 is made up of 17 amino acids. Per the germline V gene, CDR1 is ENHRY and CDR2 is SYGVKD. The CDR3 loop is CAIRAGTGGAGTYEQYF. The CDR3 DNA reads as TGTGCCATCAGGGCCGGGACAGGGGGCGCAGGGACCTACGAGCAGTACTTC.

The chain combines TRBV10-3 with TRBJ1-2; 8 positions agree with TRBD1. Unmatched junction bases numbered 8, after V lost 2 bases and J lost 0 bases. The V gene's germline CDR1 is ENHRY and CDR2 SYGVKD. This CDR3 contains 17 residues. CDR3 in DNA: TGTGCCATCAGTGAGAGGGGACAGGCGGGAGCTAACTATGGCTACACCTTC. Amino acid sequence: CAISERGQAGANYGYTF.

This chain links TRBV6-6 with TRBJ2-7, with D maybe TRBD1 (5 bases). The V and J ends lost 5 bases and 2 bases respectively, with 16 bases between them. This CDR3 is built from 15 residues. Germline CDR1 and CDR2: MNHNY and SVGAGI (reference sequence). In DNA form, the CDR3 reads TGTGCCAGCAGTCCCCAGGGCATAAAAACCTACGAGCAGTACTTC. It codes for CASSPQGIKTYEQYF.

There are a few counts of this clonotype. The chain recombines TRBV29-1 with TRBJ1-2, with D unclear. The CDR3 covers 11 residues. V lost 4 bases and J 4 bases, leaving 7 bases between the germline ends. Germline V CDR1 and CDR2: SQVTM, ANQGSEA. The CDR3 loop reads CSVAGSYGYTF. The CDR3, as DNA: TGCAGCGTTGCCGGGTCCTATGGCTACACCTTC.

This clonotype was seen a few times. The chain joins TRBV29-1 to TRBJ2-7; D possibly corresponds to TRBD2 (6 bases). This CDR3 contains 14 residues. The germline gives CDR1 SQVTM, CDR2 ANQGSEA. V was pared by 2 bases and J by 0 bases, with 11 bases between. In DNA form, the CDR3 reads TGCAGCGTTGAAATTGCGGGGTTCTCCTACGAGCAGTACTTC. Translating gives CSVEIAGFSYEQYF.

V gene TRBV2 combines with J gene TRBJ1-1; D ambiguous. The germline V gene encodes CDR1 SNHLY and CDR2 FYNNEI. The germline V and J ends were trimmed by 6 bases and 1 base, with 6 bases remaining between them. There are 12 residues in the CDR3. The CDR3, as DNA: TGTGCCAGCAGCAAGGGGAACACTGAAGCTTTCTTT. The encoded protein is CASSKGNTEAFF. Filled out from reference TRBV2 and TRBJ1-1, the complete variable domain reads EPEVTQTPSHQVTQMGQEVILRCVPISNHLYFYWYRQILGQKVEFLVSFYNNEISEKSEIFDDQFSVERPDGSNFTLKIRSTKLEDSAMYFCASSKGNTEAFFGQGTRLTVV.

This chain uses TRBV5-1 with TRBJ2-5; TRBD2 might be the D (5 bases). This CDR3 has 15 amino acids. V was cut by 0 bases and J by 3 bases, with 12 bases left in between. From germline, CDR1 is SGHRS and CDR2 YFSETQ. CDR3 in DNA: TGCGCCAGCAGCTTGGTTAGTGGGAGCGAAGAGACCCAGTACTTC. The encoded protein is CASSLVSGSEETQYF.

The V gene is TRBV5-1, the J gene TRBJ2-1, with D maybe TRBD2 (6 bases). Germline V gene sequence: CDR1 SGHRS, CDR2 YFSETQ. Between the trimmed V and J ends, which lost 0 bases and 3 bases, there was a span of 10 bases. The CDR3 runs to 15 residues. CDR3 sequence reads: CASSLGGRHYNEQFF. The CDR3 DNA sequence: TGCGCCAGCAGCTTGGGAGGGAGGCACTACAATGAGCAGTTCTTC.

This chain joins TRBV20-1 and TRBJ1-1, with a weak D call TRBD1 (6 bases). CDR1 DFQATT and CDR2 SNEGSKA come from the germline V gene (reference sequence). This CDR3 spans 13 amino acids. Trimming pared 2 bases from V and 4 bases from J, leaving 11 bases between. CDR3 DNA sequence: TGCAGTGCTAGACGACAGGCGGGCACTGAAGCTTTCTTT. It specifies CSARRQAGTEAFF.

The V and J genes are TRBV12-3 or TRBV12-4 and TRBJ1-1; TRBD1 might be the D (6 bases). CDR3 length: 14 residues. The V and J ends lost 1 base and 2 bases respectively, with 8 bases between them. This CDR3 reads CASSLGTANTEAFF. DNA of the CDR3: TGTGCCAGCAGTTTAGGGACAGCAAACACTGAAGCTTTCTTT.

The CDR3 sequence: CASSLPAGNYNEQFF. CDR3 DNA sequence: TGTGCCAGCAGTCTCCCAGCGGGGAACTACAATGAGCAGTTCTTC. The chain recombines TRBV28 with TRBJ2-1; TRBD2 matches 7 bases. CDR3 size: 15 residues. Trimming removed 5 bases from V and 3 bases from J; junction bases left unmatched: 7. Germline V gene data show CDR1 as MDHEN and CDR2 as SYDVKM.

The sample holds a few counts of this clonotype. The rearrangement links TRBV20-1 to TRBJ1-5; D gene uncertain. Trimming removed 4 bases from V and 7 bases from J, with 11 bases in between. The CDR3 spans 12 residues. Germline CDR1 DFQATT, CDR2 SNEGSKA (reference sequence). CDR3 residues: CSATLRKQPQHF. In DNA form, the CDR3 reads TGCAGTGCTACTCTGAGGAAGCAGCCCCAGCATTTT.

The chain links TRBV6-2 or TRBV6-3 to TRBJ2-1, with 9 bases lining up with TRBD2. The CDR3 spans 14 residues. V lost 6 bases, J lost 5 bases, and 5 bases stayed unmatched. The V gene's germline CDR1 is MNHEY and CDR2 SVGEGT. CDR3 protein: CASRGLAGHNEQFF. As DNA, the CDR3 is TGTGCCAGCAGAGGGCTAGCGGGGCACAATGAGCAGTTCTTC.